A selection of T cell receptor beta chains follows, all from one sample in a study of blood T cell repertoires in COVID-19. TCRdb keeps only in-frame clones here, not all; method: immunoSEQ multiplex PCR. The data show fewer than 350,000 clones, around 89% seen once. The sequencing input was peripheral blood. The receptors were gathered from a woman aged 25 to 39 with COVID-19, enrolled during active disease. CDR3s include the opening cysteine and the closing phenylalanine or tryptophan. D genes are given only for firm matches. Only part of the rows carry a size: once, few, many, or a class if the clone is expanded.

CDR3 DNA	CDR3 protein	V gene	J gene	clone size	D gene
TGTGCCAGCAGCTTAGTGACAGTTACCGGGGAGCTGTTTTTT	CASSLVTVTGELFF	TRBV7-9	TRBJ2-2	-	-
TGTGCCAGCACAGGGCCCCGCGAGACCCAGTACTTC	CASTGPRETQYF	TRBV6-5	TRBJ2-5	-	-
TGTGCCAGCAGCGCCAGGGGCGCGCCGAACACCGGGGAGCTGTTTTTT	CASSARGAPNTGELFF	TRBV2	TRBJ2-2	-	-
TGTGCCAGTAGTATGGGGGCAGCCAACCAAGAGACCCAGTACTTC	CASSMGAANQETQYF	TRBV19	TRBJ2-5	-	-
TGTGCCAGCAGTTACTCGAGGGTCCCGAACACTGAAGCTTTCTTT	CASSYSRVPNTEAFF	TRBV6-5	TRBJ1-1	-	-
TGTGCCAGCAGCCAAACGGCAGGGGACACTGAAGCTTTCTTT	CASSQTAGDTEAFF	TRBV3-1/TRBV3-2	TRBJ1-1	-	-
TGTGCCAGCAGCGGACAGGGGCCTCTCACAGATACGCAGTATTTT	CASSGQGPLTDTQYF	TRBV9	TRBJ2-3	-	TRBD1
TGTGCCAGCAGCTTCGGGACTAATGAAAAACTGTTTTTT	CASSFGTNEKLFF	TRBV7-2	TRBJ1-4	-	-
TGTGCCAGCAGGCGGGGGGTATATGGCTACACCTTC	CASRRGVYGYTF	TRBV3-1/TRBV3-2	TRBJ1-2	once	-
TGTGCCAGCAGTGAAGCCTTCACAGTACAAGAGACCCAGTACTTC	CASSEAFTVQETQYF	TRBV6-1	TRBJ2-5	-	-
TGTGCCAGCAGTGCCCAAAGCGGGGGGGCCTACAATGAGCAGTTCTTC	CASSAQSGGAYNEQFF	TRBV6-4	TRBJ2-1	-	TRBD2
TGTGCCACCAGCAGAGAGGGGACAGGGGGCCACGAGCAGTACTTC	CATSREGTGGHEQYF	TRBV15	TRBJ2-7	-	TRBD1
TGCGCCAGCAGCTTTTGGCAGGGTGATGAAAAACTGTTTTTT	CASSFWQGDEKLFF	TRBV5-1	TRBJ1-4	-	-
TGCGCCAGCAGCCAAGCCAGGGCCAATCAGCCCCAGCATTTT	CASSQARANQPQHF	TRBV4-1	TRBJ1-5	-	-
TGTGCCAGCACCTCCCCGGTGAACTATGGCTACACCTTC	CASTSPVNYGYTF	TRBV12-3/TRBV12-4	TRBJ1-2	few	-
TGTGCCAGCAGTTACTCACAGGGTGTTGGGGCCAACGTCCTGACTTTC	CASSYSQGVGANVLTF	TRBV6-5	TRBJ2-6	-	-
TGTGCCAGCAGCCCCTACAGGGATGATCAGCCCCAGCATTTT	CASSPYRDDQPQHF	TRBV7-9	TRBJ1-5	-	-
TGCGCCAGCAGATACAGTTTTAGTACATCCCCATTAGCGAACACCGGGGAGCTGTTTTTT	CASRYSFSTSPLANTGELFF	TRBV5-1	TRBJ2-2	-	-
TGTGCCAGCAGTGAAGCCAGGGGCGCTAATTCACCCCTCCACTTT	CASSEARGANSPLHF	TRBV2	TRBJ1-6	-	-
TGTGCCAGCTCACCACCGAACAGGGACCAAGAGACCCAGTACTTC	CASSPPNRDQETQYF	TRBV18	TRBJ2-5	once	-
TGTGCCAGCAGCCAAGATTCGGACAGGGGTAATTCACCCCTCCACTTT	CASSQDSDRGNSPLHF	TRBV3-1/TRBV3-2	TRBJ1-6	-	TRBD1
TGCGCCAGCAGCCTTGGGACAGCATCACAGGAGACCCAGTACTTC	CASSLGTASQETQYF	TRBV5-1	TRBJ2-5	-	TRBD1
TGTGCCAGCAGTGAAGCCCCGGGAATTGGCTATGGCTACACCTTC	CASSEAPGIGYGYTF	TRBV2	TRBJ1-2	-	-
TGTGCCAGCAGCCTCGGGCAGGGGCAGTTCTTC	CASSLGQGQFF	TRBV28	TRBJ2-1	-	-
TGTGCCAGCAGCCCCCTTGATAGACCAGAGGGATACACCTTC	CASSPLDRPEGYTF	TRBV2	TRBJ1-2	-	-
TGTGCCAGCTCCCTACGACTGAGCACCTATGGCTACACCTTC	CASSLRLSTYGYTF	TRBV18	TRBJ1-2	-	-
TGTGCCAGCTCATCCGGACAAAACGAAAAACTGTTTTTT	CASSSGQNEKLFF	TRBV18	TRBJ1-4	-	-
TGTGCCAGCAGCCGTAACAGTAATCATAATTCACCCCTCCACTTT	CASSRNSNHNSPLHF	TRBV7-3	TRBJ1-6	once	-
TGCGCCAGCAGCCAAGATTTGACAGCTGCAACTAATGAAAAACTGTTTTTT	CASSQDLTAATNEKLFF	TRBV4-1	TRBJ1-4	-	-
TGTGCCAGCAGTTACGGATCCAGGGTTACTTCACCCCTCCACTTT	CASSYGSRVTSPLHF	TRBV6-2/TRBV6-3	TRBJ1-6	-	-
TGTGCCAGCAGTTACTCCTTAACTCAGGGGGCTGGCGGCAATCAGCCCCAGCATTTT	CASSYSLTQGAGGNQPQHF	TRBV6-2/TRBV6-3	TRBJ1-5	-	TRBD1
TGTGCCAGCAGGGACAGCTATAATTCACCCCTCCACTTT	CASRDSYNSPLHF	TRBV6-5	TRBJ1-6	-	-
TGCGCCAGCAGCCAAGATTCACTCCCGTACAATGAGCAGTTCTTC	CASSQDSLPYNEQFF	TRBV4-1	TRBJ2-1	-	-
TGTGCCAGCAGTGTTTTCCCAGGGGCGAACGAGCAGTACTTC	CASSVFPGANEQYF	TRBV2	TRBJ2-7	-	-
TGTGCCAGCAGCCTCCGGACAGGTCTAAACCAAGAGACCCAGTACTTC	CASSLRTGLNQETQYF	TRBV11-2	TRBJ2-5	-	TRBD1
TGTGCCAGCAGCTTGCTTAGCGGGGTGAACACCGGGGAGCTGTTTTTT	CASSLLSGVNTGELFF	TRBV5-6	TRBJ2-2	-	TRBD2
TGTGCCAGCAGCTTAAGCGGGACTCCCTTCACCGGGGAGCTGTTTTTT	CASSLSGTPFTGELFF	TRBV5-4	TRBJ2-2	-	TRBD2
TGTGCCAGCAGCCCGGGACTCGACCCCGGGACCCAGTACTTC	CASSPGLDPGTQYF	TRBV14	TRBJ2-5	-	-
TGTGCCAGCAGGGGAGGGGGACCCCTCCACTTT	CASRGGGPLHF	TRBV27	TRBJ1-6	few	-
TGTGCCAGCTCACCACGGAACAGTAACACTGAAGCTTTCTTT	CASSPRNSNTEAFF	TRBV18	TRBJ1-1	-	-
TGTGCCAGCAGTTTTACAGGACAGTTCTTATTTTGGCAGCCCCAGCATTTT	CASSFTGQFLFWQPQHF	TRBV6-2/TRBV6-3	TRBJ1-5	-	-
TGTGCCAGCAGCTTAGTACCCGACTTGCGAGCTTTCTTT	CASSLVPDLRAFF	TRBV11-3	TRBJ1-1	once	-
TGTGCCAGCTCGATAGAACAGCAGTACAATGAGCAGTTCTTC	CASSIEQQYNEQFF	TRBV28	TRBJ2-1	-	-
TGTGCCAGCAGTTACACCCGTGAGGGCACTGAAGCTTTCTTT	CASSYTREGTEAFF	TRBV6-6	TRBJ1-1	-	-
TGTGCCAGCAGCTTACAGGGTTCTGGAAACACCATATATTTT	CASSLQGSGNTIYF	TRBV5-4	TRBJ1-3	-	-
TGCAGCGGAGCCGACAGGGGCAGGATGAACACTGAAGCTTTCTTT	CSGADRGRMNTEAFF	TRBV29-1	TRBJ1-1	-	TRBD1
TGTGCCAGCACCCACTGGGGGGAGGGTGGCTACACCTTC	CASTHWGEGGYTF	TRBV11-2	TRBJ1-2	once	-
TGTGCCACCAGCAGCCGGGGGAACTATGGCTACACCTTC	CATSSRGNYGYTF	TRBV15	TRBJ1-2	-	-
TGTGCCAGCAGCTCCCCAACCGGGACTAGGGCTGGAGGGTCCTACAATGAGCAGTTCTTC	CASSSPTGTRAGGSYNEQFF	TRBV2	TRBJ2-1	-	TRBD2
TGTGCCAGCACACCGACAGGGGGCGATGTGAACACTGAAGCTTTCTTT	CASTPTGGDVNTEAFF	TRBV4-2	TRBJ1-1	-	TRBD1
TGTGCCAGCAGGGGAAAAGACAGGAGCAATCCCCCCTCCTACGAGCAGTACTTC	CASRGKDRSNPPSYEQYF	TRBV5-5	TRBJ2-7	-	-
TGCGCCAGCAGCCCCGGGTCCCCAACAGATACGCAGTATTTT	CASSPGSPTDTQYF	TRBV5-1	TRBJ2-3	once	-
TGTGCCAGCAGTTCCCAGGGGGCGAGCTATGGCTACACCTTC	CASSSQGASYGYTF	TRBV2	TRBJ1-2	-	TRBD1
TGCAGTGCTAGTGCAGGGGGGATAAACGAGCAGTACTTC	CSASAGGINEQYF	TRBV20-1	TRBJ2-7	-	-
TGTGCCAGCAGCGTAGGGCAGGGCGAGAGCGAGCAGTACTTC	CASSVGQGESEQYF	TRBV9	TRBJ2-7	-	-